Listed here are 22 T cell receptor beta chains from one sample, sequenced in a study of CD8 T cells in Susac syndrome. 0.5 to 1 ug RNA was reverse transcribed with random hexamers. TCRdb re-analysed the immunoSEQ multiplex PCR reads in MiXCR, keeping a single row per CDR3 protein. The top ten hold approximately 0.18% of the sample, which has 250,000 to 300,000 distinct CDR3 sequences, approximately 90% seen once. Sequenced: CD8+ T cells from PBMCs. The receptors here all came from a human donor with multiple sclerosis.

The rearrangement joins TRBV4-3 to TRBJ2-7; 14 bases fit TRBD2. Germline V gene lookup returns CDR1 LGHNA and CDR2 YSLEER. J lost 6 bases, V lost 1 base, and 2 bases had no gene match. This CDR3 region has 15 residues. The CDR3 DNA reads as TGCGCCAGCAGCCAAGGGACTAGCGGGAGGAGCGAGCAGTACTTC. This gives the protein CASSQGTSGRSEQYF.

The rearrangement uses TRBV7-9 and TRBJ2-1; D unresolved. The CDR3 loop spans 12 amino acids. Germline V gives CDR1 SEHNR, CDR2 FQNEAQ (reference sequence). The V end lost 5 bases, the J end lost 8 bases, and 10 bases lay between the germline ends. CDR3 sequence (DNA): TGTGCCAGCAGCCCCCAGGCTGATGAGCAGTTCTTC. It specifies CASSPQADEQFF.

This sequence joins TRBV3-1 and TRBJ2-4; D is unresolved. The germline V and J ends were trimmed by 3 bases and 2 bases, with 11 bases remaining between them. The CDR3 spans 15 residues. Germline V lookup: CDR1 LGHDT, CDR2 YNNKEL (reference sequence). The CDR3 nucleotides read TGTGCCAGCAGCCATAAGGTGGTTTCCAAAAACATTCAGTACTTC. Protein: CASSHKVVSKNIQYF.

The rearrangement joins TRBV9 to TRBJ2-2; 7 nucleotides align to TRBD1. Germline trimming cut 3 bases from V and 6 bases from J; bases unmatched to any gene: 8. CDR3 length equals 15 residues. Germline V gene data show CDR1 as SGDLS and CDR2 as YYNGEE. The CDR3 sequence: CASSAGTDLAGELFF. As DNA, the CDR3 is TGTGCCAGCAGCGCAGGGACAGATCTGGCCGGGGAGCTGTTTTTT.

This chain links TRBV20-1 with TRBJ2-1; D may be TRBD1 or TRBD2 (6 bases each). Trimming left V 3 bases short and J 8 bases short, with 20 bases between. CDR3 length equals 15 residues. The V gene's germline CDR1 is DFQATT and CDR2 SNEGSKA (reference sequence). CDR3 sequence reads: CSASRGAVPGDEQFF. CDR3 nucleotides: TGCAGTGCTAGTAGGGGGGCCGTCCCGGGCGATGAGCAGTTCTTC.

V usage is TRBV11-3 and J usage is TRBJ2-2; 12 bases are a match to TRBD2. J gave up 3 bases and V 3 bases, and 5 bases lay outside the gene matches. The germline CDR1 and CDR2 sequences are SGHNT and YENEEA. The CDR3 has 17 residues. The CDR3 sequence is CASSFQLAGGYTGELFF. CDR3 nucleotide sequence: TGTGCCAGCAGCTTCCAACTAGCGGGAGGTTACACCGGGGAGCTGTTTTTT. Filled out from reference TRBV11-3 and TRBJ2-2, the complete variable domain reads EAGVVQSPRYKIIEKKQPVAFWCNPISGHNTLYWYLQNLGQGPELLIRYENEEAVDDSQLPKDRFSAERLKGVDSTLKIQPAELGDSAVYLCASSFQLAGGYTGELFFGEGSRLTVL.

This clonotype came up a few times. This rearrangement joins TRBV7-2 to TRBJ2-7, with no clear D. This CDR3 spans 11 amino acids. The ends were cut back, 6 bases at V and 5 bases at J, with 8 bases in the middle. From germline, CDR1 is SGHTA and CDR2 FQGNSA. CDR3 coding DNA: TGTGCCAGCAGTCTTAGCCACGAGCAGTACTTC. Its translation is CASSLSHEQYF.

This chain uses TRBV5-6 with TRBJ1-5, with 8 bases lining up with TRBD1. From germline, CDR1 is SGHDT and CDR2 YYEEEE. V was clipped by 1 base and J by 0 bases; unmatched bases: 6. The CDR3 loop spans 17 amino acids. CDR3 nucleotide sequence: TGTGCCAGCAGCTTGTGGCAGGGGGCTTATAGCAATCAGCCCCAGCATTTT. Encoded protein: CASSLWQGAYSNQPQHF.

The chain joins TRBV5-1 to TRBJ1-2, with D possibly TRBD1 on 5 matching bases. V lost 7 bases and J 4 bases, leaving 11 bases between the germline ends. The V gene's germline CDR1 is SGHRS and CDR2 YFSETQ. There are 12 residues in the CDR3. DNA for the CDR3: TGCGCCAGCGGGACCGGGGCCTATGGCTACACCTTC. It yields the protein CASGTGAYGYTF.

This rearrangement joins TRBV6-5 to TRBJ2-2; 8 bases match TRBD1. The CDR3 spans 15 residues. Germline V lookup: CDR1 MNHEY, CDR2 SVGAGI. J was trimmed by 0 bases and V by 8 bases; bases with no gene match: 5. CDR3 residues: CASRTGFANTGELFF. CDR3 nucleotide sequence: TGTGCCAGCCGGACAGGGTTCGCGAACACCGGGGAGCTGTTTTTT.

This chain uses TRBV9 with TRBJ2-3; no firm D call. Germline V gene sequence: CDR1 SGDLS, CDR2 YYNGEE. V lost 0 bases and J lost 6, with 8 bases in between. The CDR3 runs 13 residues. CDR3 sequence reads: CASSVGKLDTQYF. The DNA for the CDR3 is TGTGCCAGCAGCGTAGGAAAGTTGGATACGCAGTATTTT.

This clonotype has a handful of counts. J is TRBJ2-5 and V is TRBV6-2 or TRBV6-3; D is perhaps TRBD2 (5 bases). Germline CDR1 is MNHEY and CDR2 is SVGEGT. CDR3 length equals 14 residues. V gave up 3 bases and J gave up 5 bases, with 13 bases separating them. CDR3 in amino acids: CASSYEGPQETQYF. The CDR3 DNA sequence: TGTGCCAGCAGTTATGAGGGCCCCCAGGAGACCCAGTACTTC.

This chain joins TRBV28 and TRBJ2-7, with unresolved D. CDR1 is MDHEN and CDR2 is SYDVKM in the germline V gene. The CDR3 is 14 amino acids. V was shortened by 3 bases and J by 3 bases, with 12 bases between the two germline ends. CDR3 DNA: TGTGCCAGCAGTTTGTACCGAGTGGGCTACGAGCAGTACTTC. This sequence encodes CASSLYRVGYEQYF.

This chain connects TRBV30 to TRBJ1-1, with D possibly TRBD1 on 6 matching bases. Germline V gene sequence: CDR1 GTSNPN, CDR2 SVGIG (reference sequence). CDR3 size: 11 residues. V was shortened by 8 bases and J by 4 bases, with 11 bases between the two germline ends. Written as DNA, the CDR3 is TGTGCCGGTGGACAGATCACTGAAGCTTTCTTT. Its protein product is CAGGQITEAFF.

The chain carries TRBV9 and TRBJ2-1; D not resolved. V was trimmed by 0 bases and J by 14 bases, leaving 12 bases between them. Germline V gene sequence: CDR1 SGDLS, CDR2 YYNGEE. The CDR3 sequence is 12 residues long. The CDR3 is CASSVGVGDKFF. The CDR3 region has the DNA TGTGCCAGCAGCGTAGGTGTCGGCGACAAGTTCTTC.

The V and J genes are TRBV24-1 and TRBJ2-1; possible D gene TRBD1, 5 bases. CDR1 and CDR2 from the germline V gene are KGHDR and SFDVKD. Trimming left V 5 bases short and J 5 bases short, with 15 bases between. This CDR3 spans 15 amino acids. The CDR3 region has the DNA TGTGCCACCAGTGCCCTAAGGAAAGGGGACAATGAGCAGTTCTTC. The encoded protein is CATSALRKGDNEQFF.

This rearrangement joins TRBV6-2 or TRBV6-3 to TRBJ2-7; TRBD1 matches at 8 bases. Germline V CDR1 and CDR2: MNHEY, SVGEGT. The ends lost 5 bases at V and 5 bases at J; junction bases unmatched: 8. This CDR3 is 14 amino acids long. The CDR3: CASSPLTGVDEQYF. The CDR3 region has the DNA TGTGCCAGCAGTCCCTTGACAGGGGTGGACGAGCAGTACTTC.

The V call is TRBV7-3, the J call TRBJ2-3, with 14 bases lining up with TRBD2. This CDR3 region has 18 residues. Germline V CDR1 and CDR2: SGHTA, FQGTGA. Trimming cost V 6 bases and J 0 bases; bases outside gene matches: 8. CDR3: CASSRTSGRFRSTDTQYF. The CDR3 DNA reads TGTGCCAGCAGTCGGACTAGCGGGAGGTTTCGGAGCACAGATACGCAGTATTTT.

V and J are TRBV12-3 or TRBV12-4 and TRBJ2-3; 7 nucleotides line up with TRBD1. The CDR3 contains 16 residues. V trimming: 6 bases; J trimming: 0 bases; junction bases outside the gene matches: 9. For the CDR3, the DNA is TGTGCCAGCAGCTCACACAGGGGTGTGAGCACAGATACGCAGTATTTT. It is translated as CASSSHRGVSTDTQYF.

This clonotype was counted once. This chain joins TRBV4-3 and TRBJ2-6, with 10 bases matching TRBD1. V shed 5 bases, J shed 0 bases, and the junction held 4 bases outside the gene matches. Germline assignment: CDR1 LGHNA and CDR2 YSLEER. CDR3 length: 17 amino acids. The CDR3 DNA reads TGCGCCAGCAGCTCCGGGACAGGGGCCTCTGGGGCCAACGTCCTGACTTTC. Residues: CASSSGTGASGANVLTF.

The chain links TRBV27 to TRBJ1-5; D is unresolved. V lost 3 bases to trimming and J lost 0 bases, with 9 bases between them. This CDR3 is 15 amino acids long. Germline V gene sequence: CDR1 MNHEY, CDR2 SMNVEV (reference sequence). The CDR3 protein is CASSFSLYSNQPQHF. The CDR3, as DNA: TGTGCCAGCAGTTTCTCCCTTTATAGCAATCAGCCCCAGCATTTT.

The V gene is TRBV11-2, the J gene TRBJ2-3; 7 bases line up with TRBD2. Trimming removed 2 bases from V and 0 bases from J; junction bases left unmatched: 20. Germline V gene lookup returns CDR1 SGHAT and CDR2 FQNNGV. This CDR3 contains 21 residues. The CDR3 reads CASSLMPRWTRPQHSTDTQYF. The CDR3 coding sequence is TGTGCCAGCAGCTTAATGCCCCGTTGGACTAGGCCTCAACATAGCACAGATACGCAGTATTTT.